What follows is one TCR beta chain and its context. The antigen is not known. Collection occurred without any documented infections or immune events in donors. Repertoires were generated with immunoSEQ multiplex PCR, while TCRdb's copy carries only in-frame clones and drops some. Of about 86,000 clones listed, around 84% are singletons. This sample is drawn from a study of identifying expanded T cells in peripheral blood. Overall study findings and caveats: Over around two and four weeks, about 15 and 19 clones changed, versus approximately 1.1 between replicates. Variance in clone template counts between approximately two-week samples significantly increased with total template count across all healthy donors.

Germline-derived CDR1 and CDR2 are SGHTA and FQGNSA. Trimming cost V 7 bases and J 6 bases, with 15 bases left between them. This CDR3 spans 13 amino acids. The receptor's source is a person aged 18-70 years in good health. V usage is TRBV7-2 and J usage is TRBJ1-2, with D possibly being TRBD1 (6 bases). The material sequenced was blood. In DNA, the CDR3 is TGTGCCAGCAACAAAGAGGGGGGGAATGGCTACACCTTC. Translation gives CASNKEGGNGYTF.